This T cell receptor (beta chain) was found in a study of preoperative IRX-2 immunotherapy in early breast cancer. Specified treatment: preoperative locoregional IRX-2 cytokine immunotherapy. The repertoire was sequenced with immunoSEQ multiplex PCR; TCRdb's copy has only in-frame clones and lacks some. Here the sample spans approximately 11,000 clones, roughly 80% being singletons. V was clipped by 4 bases and J by 0 bases, with 17 bases between them. The CDR3 covers 18 residues. Germline loops: CDR1 SGHRS, CDR2 YFSETQ. The genes are TRBV5-1 and TRBJ2-6; unclear D gene. This TCR derives from a human donor with breast cancer. This specimen was lymph node tissue, taken before IRX-2 immunotherapy. The CDR3 DNA sequence: TGCGCCAGCAGCCTCGCATCAGTGTCAACCTCTGGGGCCAACGTCCTGACTTTC. Its translation: CASSLASVSTSGANVLTF.